This TCR beta chain was found in a study of shared clonotypes between healthy human individuals. Splitting of each subset's genomic DNA was done evenly across several immunoSEQ plates. Authors' data handling: Owing to the provision of junction-only sequences devoid of quality scores by immunoSEQ, filtering differed. Profiling relied on immunoSEQ multiplex PCR, and the TCRdb table lists in-frame clones only, not all of them. The DNA gave D and trimming, while V, J and clone size come from that table. The sample holds around 2.1 million clones, around 93% seen once. The ends lost 4 bases at V and 0 bases at J; junction bases unmatched: 11. The CDR3 is 17 residues long. Per the germline V gene, CDR1 is SGDLS and CDR2 is YYNGEE. Naive CD8 cells were CD45RO-negative, positively selected for CCR7, excluding terminally differentiated effector memory CD45RA+ cells.

The chain couples TRBV9 to TRBJ2-3; TRBD1 matches at 7 bases. This TCR derives from a man younger than 35 in good health. Some clones in this sample may be carry-over from other donors' samples. Input material: naive CD8+ T cells from PBMCs. The CDR3 DNA reads TGTGCCAGCAGCCATAGCCCCGGGACAGCTAGCACAGATACGCAGTATTTT. Translated: CASSHSPGTASTDTQYF.